This record covers a single TCR beta chain. Antigen specificity is unknown. The sample originates from a study of Tregs in tolerant kidney transplant recipients. Recipients received nonmyeloablative bone marrow transplants from related graft donors, with transient mixed chimerism. Unstimulated regulatory T cells (CD4+CD25+CD127-), CD4+CD25- non-regulatory cells, CD4 and CD8 cells were FACS-sorted from thawed PBMCs. Study results and caveats: Biological reproducibility was not directly addressed, but technical replication error appeared minimal. Antigen-driven expansion was suggested because donor-specific Tregs expanded more than all Tregs in tolerant patients.

CDR1 and CDR2 (germline): LNHNV, YYDKDF (reference sequence). CDR3 length: 15 residues. V was pared by 3 bases and J by 3 bases, with 15 bases between. Here immunoSEQ multiplex PCR was the method, and the copy in TCRdb shows in-frame clones only, minus some. The sample shows more than 90,000 clones, roughly 93% of them seen only once. The specimen was CD4+ T cells from blood (PBMCs), collected 12 months after the transplant. This sequence joins TRBV15 and TRBJ2-7; D perhaps matches TRBD1 (6 bases). This TCR came from a human patient who received a combined kidney and bone marrow transplant. These T cells may partly come from the graft donor. CDR3 in DNA: TGTGCCACCAGCAGGCGAGCGTCAGGGGACTACGAGCAGTACTTC. The encoded protein is CATSRRASGDYEQYF. Filled out from reference TRBV15 and TRBJ2-7, the complete variable domain reads DAMVIQNPRYQVTQFGKPVTLSCSQTLNHNVMYWYQQKSSQAPKLLFHYYDKDFNNEADTPDNFQSRRPNTSFCFLDIRSPGLGDTAMYLCATSRRASGDYEQYFGPGTRLTVT.